This entry lists 30 T cell receptor beta chains sequenced from one sample in a study of siplizumab effects on memory and regulatory T cells. Clones were read by immunoSEQ multiplex PCR, and TCRdb kept only the in-frame ones, dropping some. This table holds about 120,000 clones, approximately 92% found once. The sequenced sample consisted of non-Treg CD4+ T cells sorted from blood. Source of these receptors: a human donor in good health.

The gene calls are TRBV6-7 and TRBJ2-3, with 11 bases matching TRBD2. TRBV6-7 belongs to the ORF category, with a function that is uncertain. The CDR3 is made up of 18 amino acids. V shed 2 bases, J shed 3 bases, and the junction held 10 bases outside the gene matches. CDR3 region: CASSYPETSGELTDTQYF. DNA for the CDR3: TGTGCCAGCAGTTACCCCGAGACTAGCGGGGAACTTACAGATACGCAGTATTTT.

The J gene is TRBJ2-2, the V gene TRBV9; 9 bases map to TRBD2. V lost 0 bases and J lost 3; bases outside the gene matches: 9. Germline CDR1 and CDR2: SGDLS and YYNGEE. This CDR3 is built from 18 residues. Here the CDR3 reads CASSVAGRAGGYTGELFF. The DNA for the CDR3 is TGTGCCAGCAGCGTAGCGGGGAGAGCGGGGGGTTACACCGGGGAGCTGTTTTTT.

The rearrangement uses TRBV11-1 and TRBJ2-2; 9 bases agree with TRBD2. Germline V CDR1 and CDR2: SGHAT, FQDESV (reference sequence). The V segment lost 5 bases and the J segment 6 bases; nucleotides outside the gene matches: 13. CDR3 length: 17 residues. DNA for the CDR3: TGTGCCAGCAGCAACCTTATGCGGGGGGGCCAGGCCGGGGAGCTGTTTTTT. Its protein product is CASSNLMRGGQAGELFF.

V usage is TRBV28 and J usage is TRBJ2-3; 10 nucleotides align to TRBD1. Trimming removed 8 bases from V and 1 base from J; junction bases left unmatched: 3. This CDR3 has 14 amino acids. Germline V gene sequence: CDR1 MDHEN, CDR2 SYDVKM. Here the CDR3 reads CASHGTGGTDTQYF. The CDR3 nucleotides read TGTGCCAGCCACGGGACAGGGGGCACAGATACGCAGTATTTT.

The V call is TRBV10-1, the J call TRBJ1-3; D unclear. CDR1 is WNHNN, CDR2 SYGVQD, per germline (reference sequence). V gave up 9 bases and J gave up 4 bases, with 1 base separating them. The CDR3 extends over 9 amino acids. CDR3 residues: CARGNTIYF. The CDR3 region has the DNA TGCGCCAGGGGAAACACCATATATTTT.

This clone has just one count. The rearrangement uses TRBV5-1 and TRBJ1-4, with D hard to call. The CDR3 covers 13 residues. Germline CDR1 SGHRS, CDR2 YFSETQ. Trimming pared 4 bases from V and 0 bases from J, leaving 4 bases between. CDR3 sequence reads: CASSATTNEKLFF. DNA of the CDR3: TGCGCCAGCAGCGCCACAACTAATGAAAAACTGTTTTTT. Filled out from reference TRBV5-1 and TRBJ1-4, the complete variable domain reads KAGVTQTPRYLIKTRGQQVTLSCSPISGHRSVSWYQQTPGQGLQFLFEYFSETQRNKGNFPGRFSGRQFSNSRSEMNVSTLELGDSALYLCASSATTNEKLFFGSGTQLSVL.

V gene TRBV7-2 combines with J gene TRBJ2-5; 10 nucleotides line up with TRBD2. The V gene's germline CDR1 is SGHTA and CDR2 FQGNSA. CDR3 size: 15 residues. V shed 3 bases and J 5 bases; nucleotides not matched to a gene: 6. The CDR3 here is CASSFVAGGGETQYF. CDR3 nucleotide sequence: TGTGCCAGCAGCTTTGTAGCGGGGGGCGGGGAGACCCAGTACTTC. Full variable domain (missing parts from reference TRBV7-2 and TRBJ2-5): GAGVSQSPSNKVTEKGKDVELRCDPISGHTALYWYRQSLGQGLEFLIYFQGNSAPDKSGLPSDRFSAERTGGSVSTLTIQRTQQEDSAVYLCASSFVAGGGETQYFGPGTRLLVL.

J is TRBJ1-1 and V is TRBV7-3; perhaps TRBD1 as D (6 bases). This CDR3 is built from 13 residues. V shed 6 bases and J shed 1 base, with 9 bases lying between them. Germline CDR1 reads SGHTA; CDR2 reads FQGTGA. CDR3 nucleotides: TGTGCCAGCAGTGGACAGAGGAACACTGAAGCTTTCTTT. Translated, it gives CASSGQRNTEAFF.

The V gene is TRBV11-1, the J gene TRBJ2-3, with 9 nucleotides matching TRBD2. Germline assignment: CDR1 SGHAT and CDR2 FQDESV (reference sequence). The trim removed 1 base at V and 2 bases at J, leaving 4 bases unmatched. The CDR3 spans 16 residues. CDR3 DNA sequence: TGTGCCAGCAGCTTAGGTCTAGCGGGGCACACAGATACGCAGTATTTT. Translation: CASSLGLAGHTDTQYF.

This chain connects TRBV7-3 to TRBJ2-2; 7 bases line up with TRBD1. This CDR3 is 15 amino acids long. Germline V gene data show CDR1 as SGHTA and CDR2 as FQGTGA. V lost 6 bases to trimming and J lost 4 bases; unmatched junction nucleotides: 8. The CDR3 protein is CASRYRDSITGELFF. The CDR3 DNA reads TGTGCCAGCAGATACCGGGACAGTATCACCGGGGAGCTGTTTTTT.

With regard to this clone: The sample carries other DNA sequences with the same CDR3. This chain links TRBV18 with TRBJ2-7; 9 bases are shared with TRBD1. The V segment lost 0 bases and the J segment 2 bases; nucleotides outside the gene matches: 2. This CDR3 region has 15 residues. The germline V gene has CDR1 KGHSH and CDR2 LQKENI. As DNA, the CDR3 is TGTGCCAGCTCACCACCGGGACAGGGCACCTACGAGCAGTACTTC. This translates into CASSPPGQGTYEQYF.

The genes are TRBV6-1 and TRBJ1-4; no reliable D call. The CDR3 sequence is 12 residues long. V dropped 7 bases and J dropped 4 bases, with 7 bases sitting between them. The germline V gene encodes CDR1 MNHNS and CDR2 SASEGT. The CDR3 region has the DNA TGTGCCAGCATGGGAGGTAATGAAAAACTGTTTTTT. Amino acids: CASMGGNEKLFF.

V gene TRBV7-6 combines with J gene TRBJ1-2; D is ambiguous. Trimming took 0 bases from V and 4 from J, leaving 9 bases between them. The length of the CDR3 is 14 residues. Germline V gene lookup returns CDR1 SGHVS and CDR2 FNYEAQ. CDR3 loop: CASSLAVGGYGYTF. CDR3 nucleotide sequence: TGTGCCAGCAGCTTAGCGGTGGGCGGCTATGGCTACACCTTC.

This chain uses TRBV4-3 with TRBJ2-3, with D possibly matching TRBD2 (6 bases). Germline CDR1 and CDR2: LGHNA and YSLEER. The CDR3 consists of 15 residues. The V end was cut by 4 bases, the J end by 0 bases, with 11 bases between. The CDR3 sequence is CASSREVTSTDTQYF. The CDR3 bases are TGCGCCAGCAGCCGGGAGGTTACTAGCACAGATACGCAGTATTTT.

The chain employs TRBV18 and TRBJ2-7; D assignment may be TRBD1 or TRBD2 (5 bases each). The CDR3 is 15 residues long. Germline V gene lookup returns CDR1 KGHSH and CDR2 LQKENI. The germline V and J ends were trimmed by 0 bases and 7 bases, with 16 bases remaining between them. The CDR3 nucleotides are TGTGCCAGCTCACCACCGGGACGACGGTCGGAGGAGCAGTACTTC. This sequence encodes CASSPPGRRSEEQYF.

The rearrangement links TRBV10-3 to TRBJ1-1, with D maybe TRBD1 (5 bases). The CDR3 length is 13 residues. The germline CDR1 and CDR2 sequences are ENHRY and SYGVKD. The V end was cut by 9 bases, the J end by 0 bases, with 11 bases between. CDR3 in DNA: TGTGCCATAGGGGTGGGGATGAACACTGAAGCTTTCTTT. Translating gives CAIGVGMNTEAFF.

This chain connects TRBV7-2 to TRBJ1-5; D perhaps matches TRBD1 (6 bases). The CDR3 has 15 residues. V was shortened by 5 bases and J by 2 bases, with 13 bases between the two germline ends. Germline loops: CDR1 SGHTA, CDR2 FQGNSA. In DNA, the CDR3 is TGTGCCAGCAGCGCCCTGACAGGCCGCAATCAGCCCCAGCATTTT. It encodes CASSALTGRNQPQHF.

The chain is built from TRBV28 and TRBJ1-2, with TRBD1 as a possible D gene (5 bases). There are 14 residues in the CDR3. Germline assignment: CDR1 MDHEN and CDR2 SYDVKM. V was cut by 4 bases and J by 2 bases, with 11 bases left in between. CDR3 amino acids: CASSWGDENYGYTF. The DNA for the CDR3 is TGTGCCAGCAGTTGGGGGGACGAAAACTATGGCTACACCTTC.

The gene calls are TRBV10-3 and TRBJ2-3; no firm D call. The CDR3 has 15 amino acids. Trimming cost V 2 bases and J 0 bases, with 9 bases left between them. From germline, CDR1 is ENHRY and CDR2 SYGVKD. The chain's CDR3 is CAISETTSSTDTQYF. The CDR3 coding sequence is TGTGCCATCAGTGAGACGACTTCTAGCACAGATACGCAGTATTTT.

This clone was found once. The chain joins TRBV9 to TRBJ2-3; TRBD2 is a possible D gene (6 bases). Trimming stripped 0 bases from V and 8 bases from J, with 10 bases between. Germline lookup yields CDR1 SGDLS and CDR2 YYNGEE. The CDR3 has 13 amino acids. In nucleotides, the CDR3 is TGTGCCAGCAGCGTAGTCACCGGGGGTACGCAGTATTTT. Protein: CASSVVTGGTQYF.

V and J are TRBV15 and TRBJ2-5; possible D gene TRBD1, 5 bases. Germline assignment: CDR1 LNHNV and CDR2 YYDKDF (reference sequence). Deletions cut 0 bases from V and 2 bases from J, with 10 bases between. This CDR3 is built from 15 residues. CDR3 protein: CATSRDLGQQETQYF. CDR3 sequence (DNA): TGTGCCACCAGCAGAGATCTTGGACAACAAGAGACCCAGTACTTC.

The CDR3: CASSAPTRGGATDTQYF. In DNA, the CDR3 is TGTGCCAGCAGTGCCCCCACCCGCGGGGGGGCCACAGATACGCAGTATTTT. The gene calls are TRBV28 and TRBJ2-3, with 9 bases matching TRBD2. The CDR3 totals 17 residues. Trimming at V came to 5 bases and at J to 2 bases, leaving 11 bases not matched to a gene. Per the germline V gene, CDR1 is MDHEN and CDR2 is SYDVKM.

The rearrangement joins TRBV2 to TRBJ2-7; no clear D gene. The CDR3 contains 14 residues. Germline V lookup: CDR1 SNHLY, CDR2 FYNNEI. V shed 3 bases and J shed 3 bases, with 12 bases lying between them. The CDR3 DNA follows: TGTGCCAGCAGTGAGGCATCAGAAGTCTACGAGCAGTACTTC. Translating it yields CASSEASEVYEQYF.

This sequence joins TRBV7-6 and TRBJ2-2; TRBD1 agrees at 8 bases. CDR1 is SGHVS, CDR2 FNYEAQ, per germline. V gave up 5 bases and J gave up 5 bases; unmatched junction bases: 7. This CDR3 is built from 15 residues. The chain's CDR3 is CASSPNTGGTGELFF. CDR3 bases: TGTGCCAGCAGCCCCAATACAGGGGGAACCGGGGAGCTGTTTTTT.

The rearrangement uses TRBV29-1 and TRBJ2-1; 7 nucleotides agree with TRBD1. The germline CDR1 and CDR2 sequences are SQVTM and ANQGSEA. This CDR3 has 11 amino acids. CDR3 in DNA: TGCAGTGGACAGGTCGGCAATGAGCAGTTCTTC. Translation: CSGQVGNEQFF.

The V call is TRBV9, the J call TRBJ1-2, with a possible D match to TRBD1 (5 bases). In germline, CDR1 is SGDLS, CDR2 YYNGEE. CDR3 length equals 13 residues. The ends were cut back, 0 bases at V and 8 bases at J, with 11 bases in the middle. The CDR3 region has the DNA TGTGCCAGCAGCGTAGCCCCGGGGGAGGGCTACACCTTC. Protein sequence: CASSVAPGEGYTF.

This rearrangement joins TRBV4-1 to TRBJ2-7, with 8 bases identical to TRBD2. CDR3 length equals 18 residues. V lost 1 base, J lost 6 bases, and 17 bases stayed unmatched. Germline CDR1 and CDR2: MGHRA and YSYEKL. The CDR3 coding sequence is TGCGCCAGCAGCCAAGGCCTAGCTACGGGGGGGCCAAGCGGCGAGCAGTACTTC. Protein product: CASSQGLATGGPSGEQYF.

The chain joins TRBV2 to TRBJ1-5; D is unclear. Germline values: CDR1 SNHLY, CDR2 FYNNEI. The CDR3 is made up of 13 amino acids. V was cut by 4 bases and J by 2 bases, with 6 bases left in between. As DNA, the CDR3 is TGTGCCAGCAGTGTCGACGGCAATCAGCCCCAGCATTTT. Translating gives CASSVDGNQPQHF.

The chain carries TRBV6-4 and TRBJ2-1, with D tentatively TRBD1 (5 bases). Trimming left V 7 bases short and J 6 bases short, with 16 bases between. The germline CDR1 and CDR2 sequences are MRHNA and SNTAGT. There are 14 residues in the CDR3. CDR3 nucleotides: TGTGCCAGCACCTTCAGGGTTTCGGCCAATGAGCAGTTCTTC. This gives the protein CASTFRVSANEQFF.

The chain has TRBV4-1 and TRBJ1-2; maybe TRBD1 (5 bases). This CDR3 spans 14 amino acids. Trimming pared 0 bases from V and 2 bases from J, leaving 7 bases between. Germline lookup yields CDR1 MGHRA and CDR2 YSYEKL. CDR3 coding DNA: TGCGCCAGCAGCCAAGAAAGACAGAACTATGGCTACACCTTC. Translated: CASSQERQNYGYTF.